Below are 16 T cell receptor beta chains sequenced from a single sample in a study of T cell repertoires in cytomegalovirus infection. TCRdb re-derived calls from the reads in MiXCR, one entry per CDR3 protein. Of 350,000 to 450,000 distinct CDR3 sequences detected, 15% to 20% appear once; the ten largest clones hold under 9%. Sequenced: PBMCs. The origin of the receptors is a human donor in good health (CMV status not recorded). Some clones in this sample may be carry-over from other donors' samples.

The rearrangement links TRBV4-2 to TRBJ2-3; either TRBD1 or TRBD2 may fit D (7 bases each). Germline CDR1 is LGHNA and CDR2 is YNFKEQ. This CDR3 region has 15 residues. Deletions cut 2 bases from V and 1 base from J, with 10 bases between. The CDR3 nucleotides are TGTGCCAGCAGCCAAAGCGGGACAGGCACAGATACGCAGTATTTT. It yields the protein CASSQSGTGTDTQYF.

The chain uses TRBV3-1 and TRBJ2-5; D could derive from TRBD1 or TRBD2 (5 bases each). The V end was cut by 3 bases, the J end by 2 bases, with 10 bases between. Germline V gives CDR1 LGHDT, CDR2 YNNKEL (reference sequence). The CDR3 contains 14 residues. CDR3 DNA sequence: TGTGCCAGCAGCCACGGGACCGGGCAAGAGACCCAGTACTTC. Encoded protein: CASSHGTGQETQYF.

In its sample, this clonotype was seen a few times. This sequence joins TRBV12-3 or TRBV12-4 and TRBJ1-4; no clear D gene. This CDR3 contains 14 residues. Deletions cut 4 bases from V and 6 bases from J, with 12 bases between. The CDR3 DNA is TGTGCCAGCAGTTCATCCTACGGTGATGAAAAACTGTTTTTT. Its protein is CASSSSYGDEKLFF.

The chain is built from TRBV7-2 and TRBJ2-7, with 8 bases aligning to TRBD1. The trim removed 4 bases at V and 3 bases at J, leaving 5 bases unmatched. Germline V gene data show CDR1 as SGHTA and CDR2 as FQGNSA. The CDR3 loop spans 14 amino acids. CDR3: CASSYRDRYYEQYF. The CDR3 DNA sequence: TGTGCCAGCAGCTATAGGGACAGGTACTACGAGCAGTACTTC.

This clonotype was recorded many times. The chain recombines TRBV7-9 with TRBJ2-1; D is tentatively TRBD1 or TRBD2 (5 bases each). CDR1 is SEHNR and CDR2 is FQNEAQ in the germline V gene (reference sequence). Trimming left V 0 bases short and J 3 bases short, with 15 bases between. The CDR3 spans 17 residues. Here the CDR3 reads CASSLAGDPRNYNEQFF. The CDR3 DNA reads TGTGCCAGCAGCTTAGCCGGGGACCCTCGGAACTACAATGAGCAGTTCTTC. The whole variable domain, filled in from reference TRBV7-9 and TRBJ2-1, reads DTGVSQNPRHKITKRGQNVTFRCDPISEHNRLYWYRQTLGQGPEFLTYFQNEAQLEKSRLLSDRFSAERPKGSFSTLEIQRTEQGDSAMYLCASSLAGDPRNYNEQFFGPGTRLTVL.

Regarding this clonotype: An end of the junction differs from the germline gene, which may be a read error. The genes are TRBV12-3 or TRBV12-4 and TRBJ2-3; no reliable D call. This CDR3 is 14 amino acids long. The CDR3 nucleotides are TGTGCCAGCAGTCGATTCTTTCGCACAGCTACGCAGTATTTC. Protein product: CASSRFFRTATQYF.

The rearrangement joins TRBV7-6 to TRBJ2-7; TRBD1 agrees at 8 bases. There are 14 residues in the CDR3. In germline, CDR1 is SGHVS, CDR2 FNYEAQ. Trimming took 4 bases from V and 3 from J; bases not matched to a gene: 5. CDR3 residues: CASSYGQGNYEQYF. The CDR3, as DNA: TGTGCCAGCAGCTACGGACAGGGAAACTACGAGCAGTACTTC.

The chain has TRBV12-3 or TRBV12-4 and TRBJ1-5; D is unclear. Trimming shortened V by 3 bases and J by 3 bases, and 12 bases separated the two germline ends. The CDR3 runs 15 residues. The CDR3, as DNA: TGTGCCAGCAGTTTTGAGGCCCGGAACAATCAGCCCCAGCATTTT. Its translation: CASSFEARNNQPQHF.

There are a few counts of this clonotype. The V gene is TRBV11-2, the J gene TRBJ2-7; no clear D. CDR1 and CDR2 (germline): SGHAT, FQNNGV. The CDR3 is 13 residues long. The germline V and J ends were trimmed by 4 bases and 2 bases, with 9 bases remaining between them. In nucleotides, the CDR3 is TGTGCCAGCAGCTCCCATAGCACCTACGAGCAGTACTTC. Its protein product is CASSSHSTYEQYF.

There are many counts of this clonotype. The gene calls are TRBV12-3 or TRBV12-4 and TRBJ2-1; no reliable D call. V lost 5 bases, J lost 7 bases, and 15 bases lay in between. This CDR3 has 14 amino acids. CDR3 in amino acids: CASSMDRHPNEQFF. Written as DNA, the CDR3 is TGTGCCAGCAGTATGGACCGCCATCCGAATGAGCAGTTCTTC.

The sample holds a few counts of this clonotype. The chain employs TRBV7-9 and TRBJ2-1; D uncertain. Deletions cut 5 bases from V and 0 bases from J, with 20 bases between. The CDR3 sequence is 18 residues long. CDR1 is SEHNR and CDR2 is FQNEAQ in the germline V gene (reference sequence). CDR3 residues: CASSPPLRTRSSYNEQFF. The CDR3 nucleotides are TGTGCCAGCAGCCCACCCTTGCGGACCAGGAGCTCCTACAATGAGCAGTTCTTC.

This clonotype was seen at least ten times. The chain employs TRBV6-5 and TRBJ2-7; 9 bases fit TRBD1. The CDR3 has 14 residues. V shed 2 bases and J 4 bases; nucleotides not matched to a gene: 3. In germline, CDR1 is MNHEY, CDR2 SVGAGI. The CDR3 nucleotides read TGTGCCAGCAGTTACCGGGACAGGGTGTACGAGCAGTACTTC. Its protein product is CASSYRDRVYEQYF.

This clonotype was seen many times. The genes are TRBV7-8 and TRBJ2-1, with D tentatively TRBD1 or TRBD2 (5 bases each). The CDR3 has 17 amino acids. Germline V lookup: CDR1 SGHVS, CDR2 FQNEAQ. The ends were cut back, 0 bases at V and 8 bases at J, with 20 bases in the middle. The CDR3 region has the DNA TGTGCCAGCAGCTTAGCGTATTGGGACCCACCCCCCCATGAGCAGTTCTTC. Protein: CASSLAYWDPPPHEQFF.

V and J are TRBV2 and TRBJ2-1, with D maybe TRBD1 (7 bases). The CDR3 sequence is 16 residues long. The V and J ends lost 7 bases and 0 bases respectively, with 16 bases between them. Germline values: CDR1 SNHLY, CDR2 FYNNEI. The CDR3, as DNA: TGTGCCAGCACCGGGGGTTGGGACAGCTCCTACAATGAGCAGTTCTTC. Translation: CASTGGWDSSYNEQFF.

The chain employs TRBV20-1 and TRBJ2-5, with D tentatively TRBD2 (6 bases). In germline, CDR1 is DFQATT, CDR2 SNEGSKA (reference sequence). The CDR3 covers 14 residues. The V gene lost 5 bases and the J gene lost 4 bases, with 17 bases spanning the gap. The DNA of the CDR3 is TGCAGTGCTGTCGGGGGACGCCCTCGAGAGACCCAGTACTTC. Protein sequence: CSAVGGRPRETQYF.

The DNA of the CDR3 is TGCGCCAGCAGCCAAGATTGGGCAGTCCGCTACGAGCAGTACTTC. The encoded protein is CASSQDWAVRYEQYF. The rearrangement uses TRBV4-1 and TRBJ2-7; D not certain. The CDR3 is made up of 15 amino acids. Trimming took off 0 bases at V and 3 bases at J, with 12 bases between the two ends. CDR1 is MGHRA, CDR2 YSYEKL, per germline.